These 6 T cell receptor beta chains were all obtained from the same sample, sequenced in a study of regulatory T cells in long-lasting Graves disease. CDR3 regions were amplified by Arm-PCR using iRepertoire HTBI primers to build TCR beta libraries. TCRdb fed the multiplex PCR reads into MiXCR, producing one record per CDR3 protein. The table shows about 520,000 distinct CDR3 sequences, with about 11% occurring only once. Described time point: newly diagnosed GD, antithyroid drugs for less than 3 months. Making the TCR library involved RNA that had been extracted from PBMCs. These same data were also listed under a study on T cells in Graves' hyperthyroidism and ophthalmopathy.

Sequenced material: peripheral blood mononuclear cells (PBMCs), taken at new diagnosis, from a patient treated with antithyroid drugs. These receptors were collected from a woman aged 30 to 39 with Graves disease.

This clonotype was observed many times. The rearrangement joins TRBV19 to TRBJ2-5; the match to TRBD2 covers 10 bases. The CDR3 spans 16 residues. J lost 5 bases, V lost 5 bases, and 11 bases had no gene match. Germline V gene lookup returns CDR1 LNHDA and CDR2 SQIVND (reference sequence). The CDR3 sequence is CASSGGASGRRETQYF. CDR3 DNA sequence: TGTGCCAGTAGTGGCGGGGCTAGCGGGAGACGCGAGACCCAGTACTTC. Full variable domain (outside the CDR3, taken from reference TRBV19 and TRBJ2-5): DGGITQSPKYLFRKEGQNVTLSCEQNLNHDAMYWYRQDPGQGLRLIYYSQIVNDFQKGDIAEGYSVSREKKESFPLTVTSAQKNPTAFYLCASSGGASGRRETQYFGPGTRLLVL.

This clonotype was observed at least ten times. The V call is TRBV7-8, the J call TRBJ1-1; D ambiguous. The CDR3 runs to 15 residues. The ends were cut back, 6 bases at V and 1 base at J, with 15 bases in the middle. The germline V gene encodes CDR1 SGHVS and CDR2 FQNEAQ. The CDR3 is CASSFGASQNTEAFF. The CDR3 region has the DNA TGTGCCAGCAGTTTCGGAGCGTCCCAGAACACTGAAGCTTTCTTT.

The chain is built from TRBV18 and TRBJ2-1; D uncertain. Per germline, CDR1 KGHSH and CDR2 LQKENI. This CDR3 region has 15 residues. V shed 3 bases and J shed 2 bases, with 11 bases lying between them. CDR3 loop: CASSPDPGPYNEQFF. The CDR3 DNA follows: TGTGCCAGCTCACCCGACCCTGGCCCCTACAATGAGCAGTTCTTC.

In its sample, this clonotype was seen many times. The V gene is TRBV5-4, the J gene TRBJ1-4, with 8 bases aligning to TRBD1. Trimming at V came to 4 bases and at J to 4 bases, leaving 6 bases not matched to a gene. The CDR3 runs 15 residues. Germline V gives CDR1 SGHNT, CDR2 YYREEE (reference sequence). The CDR3: CASSIGTGLNEKLFF. CDR3 DNA sequence: TGTGCCAGCAGCATAGGGACAGGCCTTAATGAAAAACTGTTTTTT.

This clonotype was seen more than once but under ten times. The genes are TRBV4-1 and TRBJ2-1; no clear D. This CDR3 is built from 16 residues. V lost 4 bases to trimming and J lost 5 bases, with 18 bases between them. CDR1 and CDR2 (germline): MGHRA, YSYEKL. CDR3 bases: TGCGCCAGCAGCCCAGGCCACGTCAGGTTAAACAATGAGCAGTTCTTC. Translated: CASSPGHVRLNNEQFF.

This clonotype was detected ten times or more. V is TRBV11-2 and J is TRBJ2-1; D is uncertain. This CDR3 region has 17 residues. V dropped 4 bases and J dropped 0 bases, with 16 bases sitting between them. Germline CDR1 SGHAT, CDR2 FQNNGV. The CDR3 nucleotides are TGTGCCAGCAGCTCCCGGCCCGTGGGCAGCTCCTACAATGAGCAGTTCTTC. Its translation: CASSSRPVGSSYNEQFF.